Given below is one T cell receptor (beta chain) in context. The antigen is unknown. Within the sample, other DNA sequences also encode this same CDR3. The sample is drawn from a study of cytomegalovirus exposure and HLA in healthy donors. General study results and limits: A highly shared variant cluster was judged a likely technical artifact.

Nominal health characterized the donors when sampled, though unrecorded immune exposures were likely. In germline, CDR1 is MNHEY, CDR2 SVGAGI. This CDR3 is 15 amino acids long. Trimming at V came to 2 bases and at J to 7 bases, leaving 4 bases not matched to a gene. Primers included in the PCR were 60 Vbeta and 13 Jbeta primers. TCRdb keeps only in-frame clones here, not all; method: immunoSEQ multiplex PCR. This table holds under 200,000 clones, under 80% found once. Source material: PBMCs. This chain joins TRBV6-5 and TRBJ1-6; 8 bases align to TRBD1. The source of this sequence is a woman between 25 and 40 years old in good health and CMV-seronegative. The CDR3 loop is CASSYAGQENSPLHF. As DNA, the CDR3 is TGTGCCAGCAGTTACGCGGGACAGGAGAATTCACCCCTCCACTTT.